One and the same sample provided the 2 T cell receptor beta chains below, sequenced in a study of shared clonotypes between healthy human individuals. Method: immunoSEQ multiplex PCR; TCRdb's copy keeps in-frame clones and lacks some. The sample carries under 2.5 million clones, approximately 90% recorded once. Sequences were obtained from naive CD4+ T cells from PBMCs. Subset indicated: CD45RA+ positively selected. The receptor set was obtained from a man aged 18 to 29 in good health. Some clones in this sample may be carry-over from other donors' samples.

The chain recombines TRBV5-8 with TRBJ2-1; 10 positions match TRBD1. The CDR3 contains 15 residues. Germline CDR1 reads SGHTS; CDR2 reads YDEGEE. V was clipped by 1 base and J by 5 bases; unmatched bases: 3. CDR3 loop: CASSLWGQGHNEQFF. CDR3 coding DNA: TGTGCCAGCAGCTTGTGGGGACAGGGGCACAATGAGCAGTTCTTC.

V usage is TRBV18 and J usage is TRBJ2-3; TRBD1 aligns across 10 bases. Germline V gene sequence: CDR1 KGHSH, CDR2 LQKENI. With 2 bases clipped from V and 6 bases from J, the junction kept 11 bases outside the gene matches. CDR3 length: 17 amino acids. The CDR3 reads CASSPIDAWDRGDTQYF. The CDR3 nucleotides are TGTGCCAGCTCACCAATCGACGCCTGGGACAGGGGTGATACGCAGTATTTT.